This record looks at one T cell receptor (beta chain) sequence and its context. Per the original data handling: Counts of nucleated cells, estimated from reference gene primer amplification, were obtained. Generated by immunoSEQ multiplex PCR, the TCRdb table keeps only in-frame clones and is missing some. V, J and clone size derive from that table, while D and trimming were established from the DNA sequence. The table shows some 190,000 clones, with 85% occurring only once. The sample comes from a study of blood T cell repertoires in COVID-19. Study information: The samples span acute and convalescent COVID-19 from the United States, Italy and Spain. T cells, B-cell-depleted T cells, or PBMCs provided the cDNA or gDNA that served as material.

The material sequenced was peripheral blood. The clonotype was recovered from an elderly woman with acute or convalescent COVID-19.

Here the CDR3 reads CATSGRGNNYGYTF. In nucleotides, the CDR3 is TGTGCCACCAGTGGGAGGGGAAACAACTATGGCTACACCTTC. The chain is built from TRBV24-1 and TRBJ1-2, with D perhaps matching TRBD1 (5 bases). Germline-derived CDR1 and CDR2 are KGHDR and SFDVKD. V lost 5 bases and J 2 bases, leaving 11 bases between the germline ends. The CDR3 is 14 amino acids.